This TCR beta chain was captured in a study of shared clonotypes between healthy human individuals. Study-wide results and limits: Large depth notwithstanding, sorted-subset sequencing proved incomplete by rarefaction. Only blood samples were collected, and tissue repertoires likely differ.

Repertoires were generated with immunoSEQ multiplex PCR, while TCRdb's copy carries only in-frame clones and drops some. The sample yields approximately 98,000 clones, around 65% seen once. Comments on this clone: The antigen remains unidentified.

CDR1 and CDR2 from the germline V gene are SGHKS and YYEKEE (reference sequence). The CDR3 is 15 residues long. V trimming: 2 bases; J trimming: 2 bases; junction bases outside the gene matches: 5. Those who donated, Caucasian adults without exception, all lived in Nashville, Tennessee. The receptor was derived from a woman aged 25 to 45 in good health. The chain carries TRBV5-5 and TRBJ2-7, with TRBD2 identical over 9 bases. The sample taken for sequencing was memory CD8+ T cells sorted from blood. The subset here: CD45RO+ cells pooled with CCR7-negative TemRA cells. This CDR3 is CASSLNAGGAYEQYF. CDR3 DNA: TGTGCCAGCAGCTTAAATGCGGGAGGGGCCTACGAGCAGTACTTC.